This is a list of T cell receptor beta chains from one sample in a study of PD-L1 blockade in urothelial cancer. Here immunoSEQ multiplex PCR was the method, and the copy in TCRdb shows in-frame clones only, minus some. The sample holds fewer than 50,000 clones; around 84% are singletons and the top ten take about 3.2%. The specimen was PBMCs, collected around atezolizumab (anti-PD-L1) treatment. The source is a man between 65 and 85 years old with urothelial cancer. Each CDR3 is given with its conserved first and last residue. Some rows have no size entry. The others give once, few or many, or a class for an expanded clone.

clone_size j_call v_call cdr3_aa
NA TRBJ1-2 TRBV7-9 CASSLVLYYGYTF
NA TRBJ2-1 TRBV5-1 CASSPEARSNEQFF
NA TRBJ1-1 TRBV14 CASSQARGRGAEAFF
NA TRBJ1-6 TRBV19 CASTTGTGGLPLHF
NA TRBJ2-7 TRBV14 CASSFGTSGGRPYEQYF
NA TRBJ2-5 TRBV2 CASLLLGAGEGETQYF
NA TRBJ2-2 TRBV4-3 CASSQDPVRGEGTGELFF
NA TRBJ2-7 TRBV11-3 CASSFGQGVTYEQYF
few TRBJ1-1 TRBV7-9 CASSLTSGSMNTEAFF
NA TRBJ1-1 TRBV5-1 CASSSGGRGTEAFF
NA TRBJ1-1 TRBV27 CASRRGQGVTNTEAFF
NA TRBJ1-1 TRBV19 CASSISQGTEAFF
few TRBJ1-6 TRBV5-1 CASTGEDGSPLHF
few TRBJ2-1 TRBV7-8 CASSTHPGVGNEQFF
NA TRBJ2-2 TRBV14 CASSPFGSNTGELFF
NA TRBJ2-1 TRBV12-5 CASGGSTGGSYNEQFF
few TRBJ2-7 TRBV7-2 CASSLQAGSRNEQYF
NA TRBJ2-3 TRBV7-2 CASRLNRAGNTDTQYF
NA TRBJ1-3 TRBV18 CASSPQGSGNTIYF
NA TRBJ2-1 TRBV9 CASSNTGSKQVHEQFF
once TRBJ1-1 TRBV6-6 CASTLAGAPSAFF
NA TRBJ1-2 TRBV5-5 CASSYRDISRGYTF
NA TRBJ1-3 TRBV5-6 CASSLAHTNSGNTIYF
few TRBJ2-3 TRBV5-5 CASSLDRGIDTQYF
NA TRBJ2-7 TRBV20-1 CSARKGVEQYF
NA TRBJ2-3 TRBV9 CASSPGGSGVETQYF
once TRBJ2-7 TRBV6-5 CASRMTGSSYEQYF
NA TRBJ1-3 TRBV6-6 CASSYEAVPPGNTIYF
NA TRBJ2-7 TRBV7-2 CASSFGSFDYEQYF
NA TRBJ2-1 TRBV19 CASNTAGTGSPLEQFF
NA TRBJ1-4 TRBV11-2 CASSFTSGNEKLFF
once TRBJ2-5 TRBV7-2 CASSLAGGQETQYF
NA TRBJ1-2 TRBV19 CASSPGDSRGHNYGYTF
NA TRBJ2-7 TRBV11-2 CASSSGQGSRPTKEQYF
NA TRBJ2-5 TRBV15 CATSRDPTGGETQYF
NA TRBJ1-4 TRBV19 CASSMSPATNEKLFF
NA TRBJ1-4 TRBV7-2 CASSPRPDRGRTRLFF
NA TRBJ1-2 TRBV7-9 CASSRESNYGYTF
NA TRBJ2-2 TRBV9 CASSVGLAGTGELFF
NA TRBJ1-1 TRBV5-5 CASSPSGRDTEAFF
once TRBJ2-5 TRBV7-3 CASSSGETQYF
few TRBJ1-2 TRBV7-2 CASSLSSRAPTYGYTF
NA TRBJ1-4 TRBV30 CAWSPRQGGKLFF